What follows describes a single TCR beta chain. The antigen is not known. These data come from a study of shared clonotypes between healthy human individuals. The study, taken as a whole, reports: Depth was large, yet rarefaction showed that sorted-subset sequencing was incomplete.

Genomic DNA of every subset was divided equally among multiple immunoSEQ plates. The DNA input per sorted-subset replicate PCR was 200 to 250 ng, corresponding to 25,000 to 35,000 T cell genomes. Profiled with immunoSEQ multiplex PCR; TCRdb holds only in-frame clones, not every one. The sample has 2 million to 2.5 million clones; more than 85% are singletons. CDR1 and CDR2 from the germline V gene are MNHNY and SVGAGI (reference sequence). This CDR3 is 12 amino acids long. V trimming: 10 bases; J trimming: 2 bases; junction bases outside the gene matches: 2. The source material was naive CD4+ T cells from PBMCs. Noted subset: CD45RA+ positively selected. The chain combines TRBV6-6 with TRBJ2-7; 10 bases align to TRBD2. The origin of this receptor is a man aged 18 to 29 in good health. Some clones in this sample may be carry-over from other donors' samples. The CDR3 protein is CATTSGTYEQYF. DNA of the CDR3: TGTGCCACCACTAGCGGGACCTACGAGCAGTACTTC.